These 27 T cell receptor beta chains originate from one sample sequenced in a study of cytomegalovirus exposure and HLA in healthy donors. The PCR made use of 60 Vbeta and 13 Jbeta primers. Clones were sequenced by immunoSEQ multiplex PCR, and TCRdb holds only the in-frame ones, with some missing. The table shows about 140,000 clones, with around 70% occurring only once. The sample taken for sequencing was PBMCs. The receptors come from a woman in her twenties or thirties in good health and CMV-seronegative.

V usage is TRBV19 and J usage is TRBJ2-3; 9 bases match TRBD2. The V gene end was trimmed by 6 bases and the J gene end by 4 bases; junction bases not matched to a gene: 11. The CDR3 sequence is 16 residues long. Germline V CDR1 and CDR2: LNHDA, SQIVND (reference sequence). CDR3: CASSRTAGGEADTQYF. In DNA, the CDR3 is TGTGCCAGTAGCCGAACTGCGGGAGGGGAGGCAGATACGCAGTATTTT.

The V call is TRBV21-1, the J call TRBJ2-7; the table's D call, TRBD1, has no DNA check behind it. TRBV21-1 counts as a pseudogene. The CDR3 extends over 14 amino acids. The CDR3 sequence is CASSGRQASYEQYV. CDR3 coding DNA: TGTGCCAGCAGCGGCCGACAGGCCTCCTACGAGCAGTACGTC.

This clone was detected only a few times. An end of the junction does not agree with germline; a read error may underlie this. V usage is TRBV7-9 and J usage is TRBJ1-6; D not resolved. This CDR3 is built from 16 residues. In germline, CDR1 is SEHNR, CDR2 FQNEAQ (reference sequence). The CDR3 here is CSSSWAPSSYNSPLHF. The CDR3 DNA reads TGTTCCAGCAGCTGGGCCCCCAGCTCCTATAATTCACCCCTCCACTTT.

This clone was detected a few times. The V call is TRBV5-5, the J call TRBJ2-7, with D maybe TRBD1 (5 bases). V shed 2 bases and J shed 3 bases, with 6 bases lying between them. The CDR3 has 12 residues. CDR1 is SGHKS, CDR2 YYEKEE, per germline (reference sequence). For the CDR3, the DNA is TGTGCCAGCAGCTTAGGGGTCTACGAGCAGTACTTC. It codes for CASSLGVYEQYF.

This chain links TRBV2 with TRBJ2-6, with TRBD2 matching over 8 bases. V gave up 5 bases and J gave up 2 bases; unmatched junction bases: 8. Per germline, CDR1 SNHLY and CDR2 FYNNEI. The CDR3 extends over 17 amino acids. The CDR3 here is CASSTLRGAPGANVLTF. The CDR3 DNA reads TGTGCCAGCAGTACCCTGCGGGGGGCGCCTGGGGCCAACGTCCTGACTTTC.

The chain carries TRBV28 and TRBJ2-7; TRBD1 might be the D (6 bases). Per the germline V gene, CDR1 is MDHEN and CDR2 is SYDVKM. The ends were cut back, 6 bases at V and 0 bases at J, with 15 bases in the middle. This CDR3 contains 15 residues. CDR3 sequence reads: CASSPPPQGSYEQYF. The CDR3 DNA reads TGTGCCAGCAGCCCGCCCCCACAGGGCTCCTACGAGCAGTACTTC.

This chain links TRBV7-9 with TRBJ1-3; D is ambiguous. Germline CDR1 and CDR2: SEHNR and FQNEAQ (reference sequence). This CDR3 contains 16 residues. Between the trimmed V and J ends, which lost 5 bases and 0 bases, there was a span of 14 bases. The DNA of the CDR3 is TGTGCCAGCAGCCCAACCATACACCCCTCTGGAAACACCATATATTTT. Translation gives CASSPTIHPSGNTIYF.

This chain connects TRBV5-4 to TRBJ2-3, with D tentatively TRBD1 (6 bases). The CDR3 sequence is 15 residues long. The germline V gene encodes CDR1 SGHNT and CDR2 YYREEE (reference sequence). Trimming took off 4 bases at V and 0 bases at J, with 12 bases between the two ends. The CDR3 region has the DNA TGTGCCAGCAGCCCGGGGACACGCAGCACAGATACGCAGTATTTT. Translating gives CASSPGTRSTDTQYF.

This chain links TRBV9 with TRBJ2-1, with 10 nucleotides matching TRBD2. Trimming at V came to 4 bases and at J to 5 bases, leaving 12 bases not matched to a gene. CDR3 length: 17 amino acids. Germline CDR1 SGDLS, CDR2 YYNGEE. In nucleotides, the CDR3 is TGTGCCAGCAGCCCCAGCCAACTAGCGGGGACCCACAATGAGCAGTTCTTC. Encoded protein: CASSPSQLAGTHNEQFF.

The J gene is TRBJ2-5, the V gene TRBV2; D call uncertain. Trimming removed 6 bases from V and 4 bases from J, with 6 bases in between. In germline, CDR1 is SNHLY, CDR2 FYNNEI. The CDR3 runs 11 residues. The chain's CDR3 is CASRLGETQYF. Here the CDR3 DNA reads TGTGCCAGCAGGCTCGGAGAGACCCAGTACTTC.

The count of this clone is one. The chain joins TRBV5-4 to TRBJ1-2, with a possible D match to TRBD1 (5 bases). This CDR3 contains 14 residues. V gave up 0 bases and J gave up 2 bases, with 8 bases separating them. Germline V gene sequence: CDR1 SGHNT, CDR2 YYREEE (reference sequence). CDR3 in amino acids: CASSLAGGNYGYTF. The CDR3, as DNA: TGTGCCAGCAGCTTGGCCGGGGGGAACTATGGCTACACCTTC.

The chain carries TRBV5-1 and TRBJ1-1; D is uncertain. Looked up from germline, CDR1 is SGHRS and CDR2 is YFSETQ. The CDR3 runs 14 residues. V lost 4 bases and J lost 3, with 13 bases in between. As DNA, the CDR3 is TGCGCCAGCAGCCCGGGAGAGTTGGACACTGAAGCTTTCTTT. As protein: CASSPGELDTEAFF.

CDR3 nucleotide sequence: TGTGCTACAGTCGGTACAGTACTCTATGGCTACACCTTC. Protein: CATVGTVLYGYTF. The J gene is TRBJ1-2, the V gene TRBV28; D remains ambiguous. CDR1 is MDHEN, CDR2 SYDVKM, per germline. The CDR3 length is 13 residues.

The gene calls are TRBV5-4 and TRBJ2-1, with 11 bases lining up with TRBD2. This CDR3 region has 18 residues. Trimming took 1 base from V and 4 from J; bases not matched to a gene: 10. The V gene's germline CDR1 is SGHNT and CDR2 YYREEE (reference sequence). The CDR3 nucleotides are TGTGCCAGCAGCTTGCGGCTAGCGGGGGGTAGTTTTTACAATGAGCAGTTCTTC. Translating gives CASSLRLAGGSFYNEQFF.

The genes are TRBV7-9 and TRBJ2-5, with TRBD2 identical over 7 bases. V gave up 8 bases and J gave up 5 bases; unmatched junction bases: 5. The CDR3 extends over 12 amino acids. Germline V gene lookup returns CDR1 SEHNR and CDR2 FQNEAQ (reference sequence). In DNA, the CDR3 is TGTGCCAGCGGGGGGGTTTGGGAGACCCAGTACTTC. Its translation: CASGGVWETQYF.

This chain links TRBV5-1 with TRBJ2-7, with TRBD1 matching 9 bases. The CDR3 runs 17 residues. V gave up 0 bases and J gave up 1 base; unmatched junction bases: 8. Per germline, CDR1 SGHRS and CDR2 YFSETQ. The CDR3 DNA sequence: TGCGCCAGCAGCTTGGCCCGGGACAGGGAGGGATCCTACGAGCAGTACGTC. Its translation: CASSLARDREGSYEQYV.

The V gene is TRBV7-8, the J gene TRBJ2-1; D possibly corresponds to TRBD2 (6 bases). Trimming stripped 4 bases from V and 2 bases from J, with 15 bases between. CDR1 and CDR2 (germline): SGHVS, FQNEAQ. CDR3 length: 16 amino acids. CDR3 coding DNA: TGTGCCAGCAGCTCTAAGTGGACTACTCCCTACAATGAGCAGTTCTTC. Amino acids: CASSSKWTTPYNEQFF. Full variable domain (outside the CDR3, taken from reference TRBV7-8 and TRBJ2-1): GAGVSQSPRYKVAKRGQDVALRCDPISGHVSLFWYQQALGQGPEFLTYFQNEAQLDKSGLPSDRFFAERPEGSVSTLKIQRTQQEDSAVYLCASSSKWTTPYNEQFFGPGTRLTVL.

The chain joins TRBV11-3 to TRBJ2-1; 12 bases agree with TRBD2. This CDR3 comprises 14 residues. J was trimmed by 9 bases and V by 5 bases; bases with no gene match: 5. Germline CDR1 is SGHNT and CDR2 is YENEEA. CDR3 protein: CASSPTSGSREQFF. The CDR3 region has the DNA TGTGCCAGCAGCCCGACTAGCGGGAGTCGTGAGCAGTTCTTC.

This clone was picked up a small number of times. The V call is TRBV6-1, the J call TRBJ2-3; TRBD1 is a possible D gene (5 bases). V dropped 7 bases and J dropped 2 bases, with 10 bases sitting between them. Germline values: CDR1 MNHNS, CDR2 SASEGT. The CDR3 sequence is 13 residues long. The chain's CDR3 is CASIDSNTDTQYF. The CDR3 DNA follows: TGTGCCAGCATCGACAGTAACACAGATACGCAGTATTTT.

This clone showed up just once. V gene TRBV7-2 combines with J gene TRBJ2-5; D remains ambiguous. The CDR3 consists of 14 residues. Germline-derived CDR1 and CDR2 are SGHTA and FQGNSA. Trimming took 0 bases from V and 5 from J, leaving 10 bases between them. The CDR3 nucleotides are TGTGCCAGCAGCTTAGCAGCCGGAGCGGAGACCCAGTACTTC. It yields the protein CASSLAAGAETQYF.

For the CDR3, the DNA is TGTGCCTGGAGTGTACATCCCCCCTTAGCGGGGGTCTCCTACAATGAGCAGTTCTTC. It is translated as CAWSVHPPLAGVSYNEQFF. The chain combines TRBV30 with TRBJ2-1; 9 nucleotides match TRBD2. Germline CDR1 is GTSNPN and CDR2 is SVGIG (reference sequence). V lost 0 bases and J lost 0; bases outside the gene matches: 12. The CDR3 contains 19 residues.

The chain uses TRBV28 and TRBJ2-5, with D maybe TRBD2 (6 bases). V was pared by 5 bases and J by 5 bases, with 15 bases between. The length of the CDR3 is 14 residues. Germline loops: CDR1 MDHEN, CDR2 SYDVKM. The CDR3 DNA sequence: TGTGCCAGCAGTCTACCCGGCGGGGTCGAGACCCAGTACTTC. This sequence encodes CASSLPGGVETQYF.

The chain couples TRBV4-2 to TRBJ1-1; 7 nucleotides align to TRBD1. The CDR3 runs to 15 residues. The ends lost 1 base at V and 11 bases at J; junction bases unmatched: 13. The germline gives CDR1 LGHNA, CDR2 YNFKEQ. The CDR3 DNA sequence: TGTGCCAGCAGCCAAGGAGGTATGATTCAGGGGGTTGCTTTCTTT. It encodes CASSQGGMIQGVAFF.

The rearrangement joins TRBV6-5 to TRBJ1-2; 7 positions match TRBD1. The CDR3 is 13 residues long. Germline loops: CDR1 MNHEY, CDR2 SVGAGI. V lost 7 bases, J lost 8 bases, and 10 bases stayed unmatched. CDR3 region: CASTRGVSGGYTF. The CDR3 DNA reads as TGTGCCAGCACCAGGGGGGTGAGTGGCGGCTACACCTTC.

V and J are TRBV6-6 and TRBJ1-1; possibly TRBD1 for D (6 bases). CDR3 length: 15 residues. Trimming removed 4 bases at V and 5 bases at J, with 17 bases between. The germline CDR1 and CDR2 sequences are MNHNY and SVGAGI (reference sequence). CDR3 bases: TGTGCCAGCAGTTCTCCTCAGGGGCCGGGAACTGAAGCTTTCTTT. Translating gives CASSSPQGPGTEAFF.

V is TRBV6-5 and J is TRBJ1-1; TRBD1 is a possible D gene (6 bases). Trimming took 6 bases from V and 1 from J, leaving 12 bases between them. The germline gives CDR1 MNHEY, CDR2 SVGAGI. The CDR3 is 14 residues long. The CDR3 spells CASRQGLANTEAFF. The CDR3 nucleotides are TGTGCCAGCAGACAGGGTTTAGCGAACACTGAAGCTTTCTTT.

This clone has just one count. The chain uses TRBV4-2 and TRBJ2-3, with TRBD2 as a possible D gene (6 bases). V dropped 8 bases and J dropped 0 bases, with 21 bases sitting between them. This CDR3 is built from 17 residues. Per germline, CDR1 LGHNA and CDR2 YNFKEQ. CDR3 coding DNA: TGTGCCAGCTCGAGGGTTAGCGGAACCTCTAGCACAGATACGCAGTATTTT. As protein: CASSRVSGTSSTDTQYF.